This T cell receptor (beta chain) emerged from a study of control samples from healthy donors and cancer patients. The V gene's germline CDR1 is LGHDT and CDR2 YNNKEL (reference sequence). The CDR3 is 15 amino acids. V was clipped by 5 bases and J by 4 bases; unmatched bases: 10. TCRdb keeps only in-frame clones here, not all; method: immunoSEQ multiplex PCR. The sample holds over 100,000 clones; 80% to 95% are singletons and the top ten take approximately 2.2%. The V call is TRBV3-1 (or the pseudogene TRBV3-2), the J call TRBJ1-2; TRBD1 aligns across 7 bases. The sequencing input was blood. This receptor was identified in a woman in her 50s in good health. Here the CDR3 reads CASSSGQEGGYGYTF. The CDR3 nucleotides are TGTGCCAGCAGCTCAGGACAGGAAGGAGGCTATGGCTACACCTTC.